The T cell receptor beta chain described here comes from a study of regulatory T cells in long-lasting Graves disease. Study findings and constraints: Persistent Graves' patients showed less TCR diversity than newly diagnosed ones.

Described time point: newly diagnosed GD, antithyroid drugs for less than 3 months. The TCR library was prepared using RNA isolated from PBMCs. This clonotype was observed many times. The antigen is not known. Construction of the TCR beta libraries employed iRepertoire HTBI primers in conjunction with Arm-PCR of CDR3 regions. Each CDR3 protein is one row after TCRdb ran MiXCR on the multiplex PCR reads. The sample lists 400,000 to 450,000 distinct CDR3 sequences; roughly 15% were seen once. V lost 5 bases, J lost 0 bases, and 8 bases lay in between. This CDR3 is built from 14 residues. Germline lookup yields CDR1 ENHRY and CDR2 SYGVKD. These data were likewise used in another study, on T cells in Graves' hyperthyroidism and ophthalmopathy. Turning to that study: The diagnostic basis comprised clinical symptoms, serum thyroxine and TRAb, thyroid ultrasound and orbital computed tomography. Ophthalmopathy was model-predicted a median 6.5 months pre-onset.

The rearrangement uses TRBV10-3 and TRBJ1-3; tentatively, D is TRBD1 (5 bases). The receptor's source is a woman aged 25 to 39 with Graves disease. The sequences come from peripheral blood mononuclear cells (PBMCs), collected at new diagnosis, from a patient treated with antithyroid drugs. The CDR3 DNA reads as TGTGCCATCAGTCAGGGCAACTCTGGAAACACCATATATTTT. This sequence encodes CAISQGNSGNTIYF.